These 11 T cell receptor beta chains came from one sample sequenced in a study of shared T cell receptors in the human thymus. The protocol was immunoSEQ multiplex PCR, while the TCRdb copy is restricted to in-frame clones and leaves out a portion. The sample shows some 400,000 clones, 95% of them seen only once. Sequencing used thymocytes. The source of these receptors is a human donor.

This clone was picked up one time. This chain uses TRBV20-1 with TRBJ1-2; D ambiguous. Trimming took 0 bases from V and 8 from J, leaving 7 bases between them. CDR3 length: 11 amino acids. Germline CDR1 DFQATT, CDR2 SNEGSKA (reference sequence). CDR3 amino acids: CSARDLAGYTF. CDR3 bases: TGCAGTGCTAGAGATCTGGCAGGCTACACCTTC.

This clone was seen once. The J gene is TRBJ2-3, the V gene TRBV5-4; D may be TRBD2 (7 bases). With 0 bases removed from V and 6 bases from J, the gap between germline ends came to 17 bases. This CDR3 spans 16 amino acids. Germline V gives CDR1 SGHNT, CDR2 YYREEE (reference sequence). Here the CDR3 reads CASSLAGRGPRDTQYF. The CDR3 bases are TGTGCCAGCAGCTTGGCCGGGCGGGGGCCTCGGGATACGCAGTATTTT.

The rearrangement uses TRBV5-1 and TRBJ2-1; 9 bases are a match to TRBD1. J gave up 3 bases and V 4 bases, and 8 bases lay outside the gene matches. Germline V lookup: CDR1 SGHRS, CDR2 YFSETQ. This CDR3 has 16 amino acids. CDR3: CASSRRDRVGYNEQFF. The CDR3 region has the DNA TGCGCCAGCAGCCGCCGGGACAGGGTAGGCTACAATGAGCAGTTCTTC.

The chain recombines TRBV5-6 with TRBJ2-7; 11 bases are a match to TRBD1. Looked up from germline, CDR1 is SGHDT and CDR2 is YYEEEE. This CDR3 has 14 residues. With 4 bases clipped from V and 5 bases from J, the junction kept 5 bases outside the gene matches. Here the CDR3 reads CASSDGQGANEQYF. CDR3 sequence (DNA): TGTGCCAGCAGCGATGGACAGGGGGCTAACGAGCAGTACTTC.

The rearrangement links TRBV25-1 to TRBJ2-1; 7 nucleotides align to TRBD1. The CDR3 consists of 16 residues. Germline CDR1 is MGHDK and CDR2 is SYGVNS. V dropped 5 bases and J dropped 3; count of bases not matched to a gene: 10. The CDR3 nucleotides are TGTGCCAGCAGTACTCACCCCGGGACAGTCTACAATGAGCAGTTCTTC. It specifies CASSTHPGTVYNEQFF. Supplemented by reference TRBV25-1 and TRBJ2-1, the full variable domain reads EADIYQTPRYLVIGTGKKITLECSQTMGHDKMYWYQQDPGMELHLIHYSYGVNSTEKGDLSSESTVSRIRTEHFPLTLESARPSHTSQYLCASSTHPGTVYNEQFFGPGTRLTVL.

The V call is TRBV7-9, the J call TRBJ1-2, with 7 positions matching TRBD1. The germline V gene encodes CDR1 SEHNR and CDR2 FQNEAQ (reference sequence). The length of the CDR3 is 15 residues. V dropped 6 bases and J dropped 4; count of bases not matched to a gene: 11. The CDR3 here is CASSPGGGQPYGYTF. In nucleotides, the CDR3 is TGTGCCAGCAGTCCTGGGGGGGGACAGCCCTATGGCTACACCTTC.

The genes are TRBV6-4 and TRBJ1-5; D is uncertain. This CDR3 has 16 residues. Germline V gene lookup returns CDR1 MRHNA and CDR2 SNTAGT. V lost 5 bases to trimming and J lost 4 bases, with 18 bases between them. Written as DNA, the CDR3 is TGTGCCAGCAGTTCTCCGGGCCCCTATCGTAATCAGCCCCAGCATTTT. Its protein product is CASSSPGPYRNQPQHF.

A single count supports this clone. This chain joins TRBV7-8 and TRBJ1-1; no clear D. The CDR3 has 14 amino acids. V lost 3 bases and J 4 bases, leaving 12 bases between the germline ends. Per germline, CDR1 SGHVS and CDR2 FQNEAQ. CDR3 amino acids: CASSLWVSSTEAFF. CDR3 sequence (DNA): TGTGCCAGCAGCTTGTGGGTCTCGAGCACTGAAGCTTTCTTT. The full variable domain, completed using reference TRBV7-8 and TRBJ1-1, is GAGVSQSPRYKVAKRGQDVALRCDPISGHVSLFWYQQALGQGPEFLTYFQNEAQLDKSGLPSDRFFAERPEGSVSTLKIQRTQQEDSAVYLCASSLWVSSTEAFFGQGTRLTVV.

This clone was picked up one time. The gene calls are TRBV15 and TRBJ1-2; D possibly corresponds to TRBD1 (6 bases). Trimming removed 3 bases from V and 3 bases from J, with 8 bases in between. Germline V gene data show CDR1 as LNHNV and CDR2 as YYDKDF (reference sequence). The CDR3 runs 13 residues. This CDR3 reads CATSSRQDYGYTF. CDR3 in DNA: TGTGCCACCAGCAGCCGACAGGACTATGGCTACACCTTC. The full variable domain, in which reference TRBV15 and TRBJ1-2 provide the parts outside the CDR3, is DAMVIQNPRYQVTQFGKPVTLSCSQTLNHNVMYWYQQKSSQAPKLLFHYYDKDFNNEADTPDNFQSRRPNTSFCFLDIRSPGLGDTAMYLCATSSRQDYGYTFGSGTRLTVV.

The chain employs TRBV6-5 and TRBJ2-4; the D gene is possibly TRBD1 (5 bases). The CDR3 covers 16 residues. The V end was cut by 1 base, the J end by 0 bases, with 10 bases between. Germline-derived CDR1 and CDR2 are MNHEY and SVGAGI. The CDR3 DNA follows: TGTGCCAGCAGTTACTATCCAGGGCTAGCCAAAAACATTCAGTACTTC. This gives the protein CASSYYPGLAKNIQYF.

The rearrangement uses TRBV5-1 and TRBJ2-1; weak D call: TRBD1 (6 bases). Trimming pared 4 bases from V and 5 bases from J, leaving 16 bases between. The CDR3 length is 15 residues. Germline CDR1 is SGHRS and CDR2 is YFSETQ. The CDR3 reads CASSPLRTADNEQFF. CDR3 nucleotide sequence: TGCGCCAGCAGCCCGTTAAGGACAGCGGACAATGAGCAGTTCTTC.